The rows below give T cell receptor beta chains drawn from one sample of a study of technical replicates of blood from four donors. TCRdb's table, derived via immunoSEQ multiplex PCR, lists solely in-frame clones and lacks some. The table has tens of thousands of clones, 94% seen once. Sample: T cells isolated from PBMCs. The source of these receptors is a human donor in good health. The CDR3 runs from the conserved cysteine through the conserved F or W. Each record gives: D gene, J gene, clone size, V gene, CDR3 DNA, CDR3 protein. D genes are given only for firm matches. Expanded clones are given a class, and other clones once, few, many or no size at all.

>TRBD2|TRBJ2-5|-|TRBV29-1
TGCAGCGTTGGCGGGGGGGAGGTGACTCAAGAGACCCAGTACTTC
CSVGGGEVTQETQYF
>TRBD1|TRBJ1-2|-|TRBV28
TGTGCCAGCAGCGGCCTGGGACAGGGCAACTATGGCTACACCTTC
CASSGLGQGNYGYTF
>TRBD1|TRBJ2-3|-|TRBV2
TGTGCCAGCAGTGTACGGACAGGGAGCACAGATACGCAGTATTTT
CASSVRTGSTDTQYF
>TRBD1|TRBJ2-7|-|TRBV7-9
TGTGCCAGCAGCTTGCGGGACAGGGGGCTTTTGAGCGAGCAGTACTTC
CASSLRDRGLLSEQYF
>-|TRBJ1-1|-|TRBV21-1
TGTGCCAGCAGCAAGGGCAGGGATTCTGTGGACACTGAAGCTTTCTTT
CASSKGRDSVDTEAFF
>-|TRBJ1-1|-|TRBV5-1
TGCGCCAGCAGCTTGGTGGGGCAAACTGAAGCTTTCTTT
CASSLVGQTEAFF
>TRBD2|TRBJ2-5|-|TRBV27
TGTGCCAGCAGTTTATGGGCGGGGGAAGAGACCCAGTACTTC
CASSLWAGEETQYF
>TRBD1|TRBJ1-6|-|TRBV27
TGTGCCAGCAGGGGACAGGGGCTTTCACCCCTCCACTTT
CASRGQGLSPLHF
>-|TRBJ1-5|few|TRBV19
TGTGCCAGTAGAACAGGCTCGGATCAGCCCCAGCATTTT
CASRTGSDQPQHF
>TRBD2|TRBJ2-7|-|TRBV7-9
TGTGCCAGCAGCACCCCGCTGGGGACTAGCGGGAGGGCCTTCGAGCAGTACTTC
CASSTPLGTSGRAFEQYF
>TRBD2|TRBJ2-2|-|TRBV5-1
TGCGCCAGCAGCAACCTCGGGCTAGCGGGAACCGGGGAGCTGTTTTTT
CASSNLGLAGTGELFF
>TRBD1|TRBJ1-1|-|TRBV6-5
TGTGCCAGCAGTTCCTTCTCAGGGGGCACTGAAGCTTTCTTT
CASSSFSGGTEAFF
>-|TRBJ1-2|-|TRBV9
TGTGCCAGCAGTGCGGGACGGTTCTATGGCTACACCTTC
CASSAGRFYGYTF
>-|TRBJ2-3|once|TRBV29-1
TGCAGCGCCGGGGGACGGATGATCGATACGCAGTATTTT
CSAGGRMIDTQYF
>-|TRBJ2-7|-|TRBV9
TGTGCCAGCAGCGCGGGGGTCCCTCGGAACGAGCAGTACTTC
CASSAGVPRNEQYF
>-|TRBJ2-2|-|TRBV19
TGTGCCAGTAAGATTACCAGGGGGGCCAACACCGGGGAGCTGTTTTTT
CASKITRGANTGELFF
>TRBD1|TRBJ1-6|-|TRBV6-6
TGTGCCAGCAGTGCGGGGACAGGCGAGAATTCACCCCTCCACTTT
CASSAGTGENSPLHF
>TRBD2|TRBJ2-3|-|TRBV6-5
TGTGCCAGCAGTTACTCTAGGGGCGGGGGTTGGGATACGCAGTATTTT
CASSYSRGGGWDTQYF
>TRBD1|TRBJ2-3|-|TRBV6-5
TGTGCCAGCAGTTCCGGGACAGGACGGGCAGATACGCAGTATTTT
CASSSGTGRADTQYF
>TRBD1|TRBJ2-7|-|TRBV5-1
TGCGCCAGCTACGGGACAGCCGAATTCTACGAGCAGTACTTC
CASYGTAEFYEQYF
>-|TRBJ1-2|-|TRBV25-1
TGTGCCAGCAGTGACTATGCGAGCCCTTATAACTATGGCTACACCTTC
CASSDYASPYNYGYTF
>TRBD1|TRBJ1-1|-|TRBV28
TGTGCCAGCAGCGTAATAATATTCCGGGACAGGGGGCGCGAAGGTGGCACTGAAGCTTTCTTT
CASSVIIFRDRGREGGTEAFF
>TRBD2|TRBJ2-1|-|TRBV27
TGTGCCTGCTCGCCGGGACTAGTTATCAATGAGCAGTTCTTC
CACSPGLVINEQFF
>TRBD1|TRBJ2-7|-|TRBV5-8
TGTGCCAGCAGCTTACCCGGACAGGGAAGCTACGAGCAGTACTTC
CASSLPGQGSYEQYF
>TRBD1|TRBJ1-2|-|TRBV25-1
TGTGCCAGCAGTGCACAGGGGGACTATGGCTACACCTTC
CASSAQGDYGYTF
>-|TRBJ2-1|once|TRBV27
TGTGCCAGCAGTTCCGGGACAAATGAGCAGTTCTTC
CASSSGTNEQFF